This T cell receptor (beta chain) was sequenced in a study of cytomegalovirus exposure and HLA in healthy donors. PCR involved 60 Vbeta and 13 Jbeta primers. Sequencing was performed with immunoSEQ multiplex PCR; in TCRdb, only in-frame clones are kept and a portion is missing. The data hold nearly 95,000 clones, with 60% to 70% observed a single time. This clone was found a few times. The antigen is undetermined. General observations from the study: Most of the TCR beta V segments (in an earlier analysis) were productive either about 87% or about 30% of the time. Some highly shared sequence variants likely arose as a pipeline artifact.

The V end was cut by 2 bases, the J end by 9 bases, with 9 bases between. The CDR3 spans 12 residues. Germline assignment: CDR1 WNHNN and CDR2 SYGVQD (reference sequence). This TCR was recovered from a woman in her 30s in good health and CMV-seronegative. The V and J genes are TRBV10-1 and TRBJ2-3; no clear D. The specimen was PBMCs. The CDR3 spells CASSERAGTQYF. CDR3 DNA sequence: TGCGCCAGCAGTGAGCGCGCCGGGACGCAGTATTTT.